These 20 T cell receptor beta chains originate from one sample sequenced in a study of human T cells and chemical hapten exposure. Time point: patch test 1, 2 weeks after DPC sensitization. Described treatment: therapeutic diphenylcyclopropenone sensitization with weekly scalp DPC. TCRdb reprocessed the RACE reads via MiXCR and lists one record per CDR3 protein. Of nearly 350,000 distinct CDR3 sequences listed, under 8% are singletons. The sample in question was whole blood, obtained in connection with sensitization to the hapten diphenylcyclopropenone (DPC). Source of these receptors: a woman aged 18-30 years with alopecia areata. Some clones in this sample may be carry-over from other donors' samples.

V gene TRBV6-5 combines with J gene TRBJ1-1; D is unresolved. Trimming left V 0 bases short and J 1 base short, with 9 bases between. Germline loops: CDR1 MNHEY, CDR2 SVGAGI. The CDR3 consists of 15 residues. The CDR3 DNA follows: TGTGCCAGCAGTTACTCATGGCAGTCGAACACTGAAGCTTTCTTT. Protein: CASSYSWQSNTEAFF.

This rearrangement joins TRBV27 to TRBJ1-1, with 7 bases fitting TRBD1. The V gene end was trimmed by 4 bases and the J gene end by 1 base; junction bases not matched to a gene: 3. Germline CDR1 reads MNHEY; CDR2 reads SMNVEV (reference sequence). This CDR3 region has 14 residues. For the CDR3, the DNA is TGTGCCAGCAGTTATAACAGGGGGAACACTGAAGCTTTCTTT. Translation gives CASSYNRGNTEAFF.

This clonotype was recorded a few times. The genes are TRBV7-3 and TRBJ2-3; TRBD2 matches at 9 bases. Germline values: CDR1 SGHTA, CDR2 FQGTGA. The ends lost 2 bases at V and 2 bases at J; junction bases unmatched: 5. This CDR3 is built from 16 residues. CDR3 sequence (DNA): TGTGCCAGCAGCTTAGGGACTAGCAGCATCACAGATACGCAGTATTTT. Its protein product is CASSLGTSSITDTQYF.

This clonotype was detected a few times. The chain couples TRBV7-9 to TRBJ1-2; D is possibly TRBD1 (6 bases). This CDR3 is built from 13 residues. Deletions cut 5 bases from V and 7 bases from J, with 14 bases between. Germline V gene lookup returns CDR1 SEHNR and CDR2 FQNEAQ (reference sequence). The CDR3 spells CASSRDIQSGYTF. The DNA for the CDR3 is TGTGCCAGCAGCCGGGACATCCAGAGTGGCTACACCTTC.

This clonotype was detected a few times. The chain combines TRBV27 with TRBJ2-3; either TRBD1 or TRBD2 may supply D (6 bases each). The V and J ends lost 7 bases and 0 bases respectively, with 17 bases between them. Germline V gives CDR1 MNHEY, CDR2 SMNVEV (reference sequence). The CDR3 length is 16 residues. CDR3 sequence reads: CASTQGGISSTDTQYF. The CDR3 bases are TGTGCCAGCACCCAAGGGGGGATTTCTAGCACAGATACGCAGTATTTT.

This rearrangement joins TRBV5-1 to TRBJ2-5; the D gene could be TRBD1 or TRBD2 (6 bases each). The CDR3 has 15 amino acids. Germline V CDR1 and CDR2: SGHRS, YFSETQ. V was cut by 0 bases and J by 2 bases, with 11 bases left in between. This CDR3 reads CASSLAEGGQETQYF. CDR3 coding DNA: TGCGCCAGCAGCTTGGCCGAGGGGGGTCAAGAGACCCAGTACTTC. Full variable domain (missing parts from reference TRBV5-1 and TRBJ2-5): KAGVTQTPRYLIKTRGQQVTLSCSPISGHRSVSWYQQTPGQGLQFLFEYFSETQRNKGNFPGRFSGRQFSNSRSEMNVSTLELGDSALYLCASSLAEGGQETQYFGPGTRLLVL.

This clonotype was detected many times. J is TRBJ2-2 and V is TRBV25-1, with TRBD1 matching over 9 bases. CDR1 is MGHDK and CDR2 is SYGVNS in the germline V gene. The ends lost 3 bases at V and 3 bases at J; junction bases unmatched: 5. The CDR3 sequence is 16 residues long. The CDR3 spells CASSDLRQGDTGELFF. As DNA, the CDR3 is TGTGCCAGCAGTGATTTGAGACAGGGGGACACCGGGGAGCTGTTTTTT.

The chain is built from TRBV14 and TRBJ2-5; D is unclear. V lost 2 bases and J 1 base, leaving 5 bases between the germline ends. This CDR3 is built from 13 residues. Germline CDR1 is SGHDN and CDR2 is FVKESK. The CDR3, as DNA: TGTGCCAGCAGCCAAAGGTCCCAAGAGACCCAGTACTTC. This translates into CASSQRSQETQYF.

This chain connects TRBV28 to TRBJ2-3, with a possible D match to TRBD2 (5 bases). V shed 3 bases and J shed 1 base, with 11 bases lying between them. Germline V gives CDR1 MDHEN, CDR2 SYDVKM. The CDR3 runs to 15 residues. The CDR3 loop is CASSLREMRTDTQYF. The CDR3 bases are TGTGCCAGCAGTTTGAGGGAGATGCGCACAGATACGCAGTATTTT.

In its sample, this clonotype was seen a few times. This chain joins TRBV7-2 and TRBJ2-3, with 7 bases fitting TRBD2. This CDR3 has 15 amino acids. CDR1 and CDR2 from the germline V gene are SGHTA and FQGNSA. V lost 5 bases and J lost 4; bases outside the gene matches: 9. CDR3 in amino acids: CASSTSGTTADTQYF. The CDR3 bases are TGTGCCAGCAGCACATCTGGGACTACCGCAGATACGCAGTATTTT. Full variable domain (remainder filled in from reference TRBV7-2 and TRBJ2-3): GAGVSQSPSNKVTEKGKDVELRCDPISGHTALYWYRQSLGQGLEFLIYFQGNSAPDKSGLPSDRFSAERTGGSVSTLTIQRTQQEDSAVYLCASSTSGTTADTQYFGPGTRLTVL.

The rearrangement uses TRBV10-2 and TRBJ1-1, with D maybe TRBD1 (5 bases). This CDR3 region has 15 residues. CDR1 is WSHSY, CDR2 SAAADI, per germline. Trimming took off 1 base at V and 0 bases at J, with 9 bases between the two ends. CDR3 in amino acids: CASSEYVGVNTEAFF. CDR3 sequence (DNA): TGCGCCAGCAGTGAGTATGTAGGGGTGAACACTGAAGCTTTCTTT.

The rearrangement links TRBV10-1 to TRBJ1-4; D possibly corresponds to TRBD1 (6 bases). There are 15 residues in the CDR3. The germline CDR1 and CDR2 sequences are WNHNN and SYGVQD (reference sequence). V was cut by 9 bases and J by 5 bases, with 19 bases left in between. The CDR3 sequence: CASPKMRGSNEKLFF. CDR3 nucleotide sequence: TGCGCCAGTCCAAAGATGAGGGGGTCCAATGAAAAACTGTTTTTT.

The chain joins TRBV6-6 to TRBJ1-1; 12 bases align to TRBD1. The ends lost 6 bases at V and 0 bases at J; junction bases unmatched: 2. The CDR3 length is 15 residues. Per the germline V gene, CDR1 is MNHNY and CDR2 is SVGAGI (reference sequence). The CDR3 region is CASRGQGALNTEAFF. The CDR3, as DNA: TGTGCCAGCAGGGGACAGGGGGCCCTGAACACTGAAGCTTTCTTT.

This clonotype was recorded at least ten times. V gene TRBV11-3 combines with J gene TRBJ2-7; D call uncertain. The length of the CDR3 is 13 residues. Trimming removed 2 bases at V and 6 bases at J, with 11 bases between. The germline V gene encodes CDR1 SGHNT and CDR2 YENEEA. The DNA for the CDR3 is TGTGCCAGCAGCTTATATTCCAGCTCCGAGCAGTACTTC. Its protein is CASSLYSSSEQYF.

This clonotype was observed a handful of times. The chain has TRBV7-9 and TRBJ1-4, with D hard to call. Trimming took 5 bases from V and 3 from J, leaving 10 bases between them. The CDR3 totals 14 residues. Germline-derived CDR1 and CDR2 are SEHNR and FQNEAQ (reference sequence). As DNA, the CDR3 is TGTGCCAGCAGCCCCAGCTACTCTAATGAAAAACTGTTTTTT. Protein: CASSPSYSNEKLFF.

This clonotype was picked up a small number of times. This chain connects TRBV10-3 to TRBJ1-2; 10 bases are shared with TRBD1. The CDR3 is made up of 18 amino acids. The germline CDR1 and CDR2 sequences are ENHRY and SYGVKD. V lost 0 bases to trimming and J lost 0 bases; unmatched junction nucleotides: 7. CDR3 coding DNA: TGTGCCATCAGTGAGTCGCCTCGGACAGGGGGAGCTAACTATGGCTACACCTTC. Its translation is CAISESPRTGGANYGYTF.

The chain joins TRBV7-2 to TRBJ2-1, with 9 bases that match TRBD1. The J segment lost 6 bases and the V segment lost 7 bases, leaving 13 bases of the junction unmatched. Per germline, CDR1 SGHTA and CDR2 FQGNSA. The CDR3 extends over 16 amino acids. The CDR3 sequence is CASTPWTTGGGNEQFF. The CDR3 DNA is TGTGCCAGCACTCCCTGGACGACAGGGGGTGGCAATGAGCAGTTCTTC.

The chain joins TRBV20-1 to TRBJ1-1; tentatively, D is TRBD1 (6 bases). CDR1 is DFQATT and CDR2 is SNEGSKA in the germline V gene (reference sequence). The CDR3 has 15 residues. Trimming took 5 bases from V and 3 from J, leaving 19 bases between them. The CDR3 DNA sequence: TGCAGTGCTCCACAGGGCGGTCTGGTATACACTGAAGCTTTCTTT. It translates to CSAPQGGLVYTEAFF.

This clonotype was recorded a few times. The chain joins TRBV7-8 to TRBJ2-5; D unclear. Trimming shortened V by 5 bases and J by 4 bases, and 11 bases separated the two germline ends. Germline lookup yields CDR1 SGHVS and CDR2 FQNEAQ. The CDR3 extends over 13 amino acids. CDR3 in amino acids: CASSALEGETQYF. In DNA, the CDR3 is TGTGCCAGCAGCGCCCTAGAAGGAGAGACCCAGTACTTC.

This clonotype was counted a few times. This chain links TRBV28 with TRBJ1-2; possible D gene TRBD1, 6 bases. Per germline, CDR1 MDHEN and CDR2 SYDVKM. CDR3 length: 13 amino acids. Deletions cut 8 bases from V and 0 bases from J, with 10 bases between. This chain's CDR3 is CASQGLPNYGYTF. CDR3 DNA: TGTGCCAGCCAGGGGCTACCTAACTATGGCTACACCTTC.